The clone carrying this TCR beta chain turned up a few times. PCR was performed a second time for roughly 7 to 11 cycles using a sample-barcoded 5' primer and a J-beta primer mix. Using its own MiXCR run on the 5' RACE reads, TCRdb lists one record per CDR3 protein. The sample has fewer than 950,000 distinct CDR3 sequences; about 55% are singletons. The extraction recovered at least 5.5 micrograms of total RNA per sample. The data were taken from a study of blood T cells in healthy people across ages. The germline gives CDR1 LGHDT, CDR2 YNNKEL (reference sequence). The ends were cut back, 0 bases at V and 7 bases at J, with 12 bases in the middle. The CDR3 totals 15 residues.

The genes are TRBV3-1 and TRBJ1-4; possibly TRBD1 for D (5 bases). The specimen was blood. The receptor comes from an older man in good health. Here the CDR3 DNA reads TGTGCCAGCAGCCAAGATAGAGGGACCCCTGAAAAACTGTTTTTT. The encoded protein is CASSQDRGTPEKLFF.